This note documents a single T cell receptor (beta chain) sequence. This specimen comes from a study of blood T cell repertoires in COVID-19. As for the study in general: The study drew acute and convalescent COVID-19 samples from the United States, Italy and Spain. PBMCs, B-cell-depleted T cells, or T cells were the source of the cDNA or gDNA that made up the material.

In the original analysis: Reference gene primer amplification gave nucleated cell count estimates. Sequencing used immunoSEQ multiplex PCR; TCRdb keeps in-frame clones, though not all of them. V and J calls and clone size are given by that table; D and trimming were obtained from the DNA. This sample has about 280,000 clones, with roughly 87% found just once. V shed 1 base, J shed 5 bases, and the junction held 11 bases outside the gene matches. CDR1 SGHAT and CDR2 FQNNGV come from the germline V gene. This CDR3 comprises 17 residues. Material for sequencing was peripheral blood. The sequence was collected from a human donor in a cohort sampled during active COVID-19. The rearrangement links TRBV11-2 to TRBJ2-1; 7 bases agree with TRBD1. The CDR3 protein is CASSLVLGYRGNNEQFF. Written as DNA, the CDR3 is TGTGCCAGCAGCTTAGTGTTAGGATACAGGGGAAACAATGAGCAGTTCTTC.